One sample yielded the 21 T cell receptor beta chains listed below, sequenced in a study of shared clonotypes between healthy human individuals. The data were produced by immunoSEQ multiplex PCR, yet TCRdb's version contains in-frame clones alone and is incomplete. The repertoire consists of 2 million to 2.5 million clones, with just under 95% occurring once and the leading ten covering roughly 1%. Naive CD8 cells comprised CD45RO-negative, CCR7-positively selected cells, excluding terminally differentiated effector memory CD45RA+ cells. The source material was naive CD8+ T cells sorted from blood. All receptors derive from a man aged 18 to 29 in good health.

The chain uses TRBV14 and TRBJ1-1, with unresolved D. CDR3 length: 13 residues. V was shortened by 4 bases and J by 10 bases, with 16 bases between the two germline ends. CDR1 is SGHDN, CDR2 FVKESK, per germline. CDR3 sequence (DNA): TGTGCCAGCAGCCCGGTGAACGAACTGGGAGCTTTCTTT. Translating it yields CASSPVNELGAFF.

This chain connects TRBV28 to TRBJ2-7; D is ambiguous. Germline V lookup: CDR1 MDHEN, CDR2 SYDVKM. V lost 7 bases and J lost 0, with 10 bases in between. CDR3 length: 13 amino acids. CDR3 in amino acids: CASTLRVSYEQYF. CDR3 bases: TGTGCCAGCACCCTCCGGGTCTCCTACGAGCAGTACTTC.

The chain links TRBV7-9 to TRBJ2-7; 7 bases line up with TRBD1. Germline CDR1 reads SEHNR; CDR2 reads FQNEAQ (reference sequence). The CDR3 contains 12 residues. The ends lost 4 bases at V and 6 bases at J; junction bases unmatched: 3. The CDR3 nucleotides read TGTGCCAGCAGCTCAGCAGGGGGCGAGCAGTACTTC. Translated: CASSSAGGEQYF.

The V gene is TRBV19, the J gene TRBJ2-7, with D possibly TRBD1 on 5 matching bases. V was cut by 10 bases and J by 8 bases, with 21 bases left in between. From germline, CDR1 is LNHDA and CDR2 SQIVND (reference sequence). This CDR3 region has 13 residues. The CDR3 loop is CATAGNNSPQQYF. CDR3 nucleotide sequence: TGTGCCACCGCAGGGAACAACTCTCCCCAGCAGTACTTC.

This sequence joins TRBV11-3 and TRBJ2-2, with D tentatively TRBD2 (5 bases). The CDR3 is 14 residues long. V was cut by 5 bases and J by 2 bases, with 9 bases left in between. From germline, CDR1 is SGHNT and CDR2 YENEEA. The CDR3 is CASSPGINTGELFF. The CDR3, as DNA: TGTGCCAGCAGCCCCGGGATCAACACCGGGGAGCTGTTTTTT.

This sequence joins TRBV29-1 and TRBJ2-7; TRBD2 matches 8 bases. Germline lookup yields CDR1 SQVTM and CDR2 ANQGSEA. This CDR3 is 16 amino acids long. J lost 2 bases, V lost 4 bases, and 13 bases had no gene match. The CDR3 protein is CSVVLGMSGGTYEQYF. The DNA for the CDR3 is TGCAGCGTTGTCCTTGGGATGAGCGGGGGCACCTACGAGCAGTACTTC.

The chain uses TRBV10-2 and TRBJ1-1; 7 bases are shared with TRBD1. V shed 5 bases and J 8 bases; nucleotides not matched to a gene: 5. Germline V gives CDR1 WSHSY, CDR2 SAAADI. This CDR3 contains 12 residues. The CDR3 sequence is CASSRQGGEAFF. The CDR3 DNA reads TGCGCCAGCAGTCGACAGGGAGGGGAAGCTTTCTTT.

V and J are TRBV29-1 and TRBJ1-1; 9 bases map to TRBD1. V was clipped by 7 bases and J by 7 bases; unmatched bases: 13. The CDR3 runs to 14 residues. CDR1 is SQVTM and CDR2 is ANQGSEA in the germline V gene. The CDR3 bases are TGCAGCGCTGCCGGGGAACAGGGGGCAGGTGAAGCTTTCTTT. It yields the protein CSAAGEQGAGEAFF.

This rearrangement joins TRBV5-1 to TRBJ2-7, with unresolved D. There are 14 residues in the CDR3. The V and J ends lost 0 bases and 0 bases respectively, with 7 bases between them. Germline CDR1 and CDR2: SGHRS and YFSETQ. CDR3 loop: CASSLVPISYEQYF. CDR3 DNA: TGCGCCAGCAGCTTGGTCCCAATCTCCTACGAGCAGTACTTC.

This rearrangement joins TRBV30 to TRBJ2-4; D remains ambiguous. Germline V gene data show CDR1 as GTSNPN and CDR2 as SVGIG (reference sequence). The V end lost 6 bases, the J end lost 8 bases, and 2 bases lay between the germline ends. This CDR3 is built from 8 residues. CDR3 nucleotide sequence: TGTGCCTGCGACATTCAGTACTTC. This sequence encodes CACDIQYF. The full variable domain, completed using reference TRBV30 and TRBJ2-4, is SQTIHQWPATLVQPVGSPLSLECTVEGTSNPNLYWYRQAAGRGLQLLFYSVGIGQISSEVPQNLSASRPQDRQFILSSKKLLLSDSGFYLCACDIQYFGAGTRLSVL.

The V call is TRBV4-3, the J call TRBJ1-1, with D uncertain. Germline CDR1 and CDR2: LGHNA and YSLEER. The CDR3 has 13 residues. The V end was cut by 1 base, the J end by 7 bases, with 10 bases between. The CDR3 here is CASSQVISIEAFF. Here the CDR3 DNA reads TGCGCCAGCAGCCAAGTTATTTCCATTGAAGCTTTCTTT.

J is TRBJ1-3 and V is TRBV4-1; D not certain. The V gene lost 0 bases and the J gene lost 0 bases, with 12 bases spanning the gap. The CDR3 contains 17 residues. Germline CDR1 and CDR2: MGHRA and YSYEKL. The CDR3 region is CASSQDPPPDSGNTIYF. For the CDR3, the DNA is TGCGCCAGCAGCCAAGATCCGCCCCCCGACTCTGGAAACACCATATATTTT.

As to this clone: A junction boundary mismatches the germline segment, possibly from a read error. V is TRBV5-4 and J is TRBJ2-3, with 12 bases that match TRBD2. The germline CDR1 and CDR2 sequences are SGHNT and YYREEE (reference sequence). The CDR3 loop spans 17 amino acids. CDR3 residues: CASSLGGLAGSTDTQYF. CDR3 nucleotide sequence: TGTGCCAGCAGCTTGGGCGGACTAGCGGGGAGCACGGATACGCAGTATTTT.

Note on this clone: The same CDR3 arises from other DNA sequences in this sample as well. The J gene is TRBJ2-3, the V gene TRBV30, with 8 bases identical to TRBD1. In germline, CDR1 is GTSNPN, CDR2 SVGIG (reference sequence). The CDR3 has 14 amino acids. V gave up 3 bases and J gave up 1 base; unmatched junction bases: 3. CDR3 coding DNA: TGTGCCTGGAGCCTGACAGGGGGCACAGATACGCAGTATTTT. Translating it yields CAWSLTGGTDTQYF.

The chain recombines TRBV21-1 with TRBJ1-2; the table's D call, TRBD1, was not checked against the DNA. TRBV21-1 is a pseudogene segment. The CDR3 runs to 20 residues. CDR3 coding DNA: TGTGCCAGCAGCAAAGAAGGCATTGGGACAGCCCTTCATGGCCCCTATGGCTACACCTTC. Its translation: CASSKEGIGTALHGPYGYTF.

V and J are TRBV7-9 and TRBJ2-5, with 7 bases lining up with TRBD1. Germline-derived CDR1 and CDR2 are SEHNR and FQNEAQ (reference sequence). V was clipped by 5 bases and J by 4 bases; unmatched bases: 10. This CDR3 has 15 residues. This CDR3 reads CASSHRDSARETQYF. CDR3 nucleotide sequence: TGTGCCAGCAGCCACCGGGACAGTGCTCGAGAGACCCAGTACTTC.

This chain joins TRBV28 and TRBJ2-2; 15 bases match TRBD2. V shed 4 bases, J shed 3 bases, and the junction held 12 bases outside the gene matches. Germline-derived CDR1 and CDR2 are MDHEN and SYDVKM. The CDR3 has 20 amino acids. The CDR3 nucleotides are TGTGCCAGCAGTTCCTCTACCGGGACTAGCGGGGGGCCGTACACCGGGGAGCTGTTTTTT. Translation: CASSSSTGTSGGPYTGELFF.

The chain joins TRBV7-3 to TRBJ1-1; D may be TRBD1 (6 bases). Germline V gives CDR1 SGHTA, CDR2 FQGTGA. The CDR3 consists of 14 residues. V lost 5 bases and J 0 bases, leaving 10 bases between the germline ends. The CDR3: CASSPTGLNTEAFF. DNA of the CDR3: TGTGCCAGCAGCCCAACAGGGTTGAACACTGAAGCTTTCTTT.

In nucleotides, the CDR3 is TGTGCCAGCAGTTTAACGGAATCCTATGGCTACACCTTC. Protein sequence: CASSLTESYGYTF. The chain joins TRBV27 to TRBJ1-2; D unclear. The CDR3 is made up of 13 amino acids. Germline-derived CDR1 and CDR2 are MNHEY and SMNVEV (reference sequence). Trimming removed 2 bases from V and 4 bases from J, with 8 bases in between.

The chain couples TRBV6-1 to TRBJ1-5; D may be TRBD1 (5 bases). The CDR3 spans 13 residues. Deletions cut 3 bases from V and 11 bases from J, with 14 bases between. Germline V CDR1 and CDR2: MNHNS, SASEGT. This CDR3 is CASSEFGHPTQHF. Here the CDR3 DNA reads TGTGCCAGCAGTGAGTTTGGACACCCGACCCAGCATTTT.

The gene calls are TRBV27 and TRBJ1-2; no clear D gene. Trimming cost V 3 bases and J 4 bases, with 15 bases left between them. The germline V gene encodes CDR1 MNHEY and CDR2 SMNVEV (reference sequence). CDR3 length equals 15 residues. The CDR3 loop is CASSFPGPPFYGYTF. Written as DNA, the CDR3 is TGTGCCAGCAGTTTCCCAGGACCTCCTTTCTATGGCTACACCTTC.